This T cell receptor (beta chain) was identified during a study of cytomegalovirus exposure and HLA in healthy donors. Vbeta (60) and Jbeta (13) primers were used in the PCR. TCRdb's table, derived via immunoSEQ multiplex PCR, lists solely in-frame clones and lacks some. The data show 150,000 to 200,000 clones, over 70% seen once. Germline V CDR1 and CDR2: MGHRA, YSYEKL. The CDR3 covers 16 residues. The V end lost 3 bases, the J end lost 2 bases, and 16 bases lay between the germline ends. Sequencing was performed on PBMCs. This TCR derives from a young woman in good health and CMV-seronegative. The gene calls are TRBV4-1 and TRBJ1-1; D uncertain. CDR3 sequence (DNA): TGCGCCAGCAGCCATATCGGTAAAGAGACAAACACTGAAGCTTTCTTT. Its translation is CASSHIGKETNTEAFF.